A selection of T cell receptor beta chains follows, all from one sample in a study of OX40 agonist ivuxolimab in advanced cancers. Measured with immunoSEQ multiplex PCR; TCRdb has only the in-frame clones, and not every one. The sample lists more than 55,000 clones, about 88% occurring once. The starting material was CD4+ or CD8+ T cells sorted from blood, obtained in a trial of the OX40 agonist ivuxolimab. The receptors here all came from an adult with an advanced solid tumor such as melanoma, head and neck, liver or kidney cancer. CDR3s include the opening cysteine and the closing phenylalanine or tryptophan. Fields, in order: J gene, V gene, clone size, D gene, CDR3 protein, CDR3 DNA. A D gene is named only where the DNA matches it firmly. Size is omitted from some rows. Given values are once, few, many or a class for expanded clones.

TRBJ1-2 TRBV29-1 . . CSVDKVSDGYTF TGCAGCGTTGATAAGGTATCGGATGGCTACACCTTC
TRBJ2-7 TRBV5-8 . . CASSLQGLRGVEQYF TGTGCCAGCAGCTTGCAGGGGCTTCGTGGGGTCGAGCAGTACTTC
TRBJ1-1 TRBV5-4 . . CASSLSRHTEAFF TGTGCCAGCAGCCTAAGTCGGCACACTGAAGCTTTCTTT
TRBJ2-7 TRBV5-1 once . CASSLGTGSLTNEQYF TGCGCCAGCAGCTTGGGCACAGGGTCCCTCACTAATGAGCAGTACTTC
TRBJ2-1 TRBV9 . . CASSVEPHGYNEQFF TGTGCCAGCAGCGTAGAGCCCCACGGCTACAATGAGCAGTTCTTC
TRBJ2-5 TRBV5-4 . TRBD2 CASSPALAGGLETQYF TGTGCCAGCAGCCCCGCCCTGGCGGGGGGTTTGGAGACCCAGTACTTC
TRBJ1-1 TRBV7-7 . . CASSLSPGAGEAFF TGTGCCAGCAGCTTATCCCCGGGGGCAGGTGAAGCTTTCTTT
TRBJ1-1 TRBV21-1 once . CASSNTTEQRNTEAFF TGTGCCAGCAGCAATACTACAGAACAACGGAACACTGAAGCTTTCTTT
TRBJ2-4 TRBV18 . . CASSPTDGAKNIQYF TGTGCCAGCTCACCTACGGACGGAGCCAAAAACATTCAGTACTTC
TRBJ2-2 TRBV7-2 . TRBD1 CASSSRTGNTGELFF TGTGCCAGCAGCTCCAGGACAGGGAACACCGGGGAGCTGTTTTTT
TRBJ2-3 TRBV5-5 . . CASSLSIGFSDTQYF TGTGCCAGCAGCTTATCCATAGGGTTCTCAGATACGCAGTATTTT
TRBJ1-1 TRBV10-3 . . CAISERGDTEAFF TGTGCCATCAGTGAGAGGGGGGACACTGAAGCTTTCTTT